The clone carrying this TCR beta chain has only one observation. Antigen specificity is unknown. A single record per CDR3 protein comes from TCRdb applying MiXCR to the 5' RACE reads. The repertoire has 400,000 to 550,000 distinct CDR3 sequences, approximately 25% of them found once; the top ten carry around 13%. The V gene's germline CDR1 is SGHTA and CDR2 FQGNSA. This CDR3 is 21 amino acids long. Trimming cost V 2 bases and J 4 bases, with 27 bases left between them. These data are taken from a study of T-cell memory formation after mild COVID-19. Turning to the study itself: Clusters of TCRs were largely donor specific.

Study conclusions and caveats: SARS-CoV-2 specificity was not confirmed for second-wave clones peaking on day 37.

The chain couples TRBV7-2 to TRBJ2-6, with D uncertain. The receptor was derived from an adult woman who had mild COVID-19 (a few samples of this study predate the infection). Cell type and time point are not known. Sequencing was done on a sample of PBMCs or a T cell subset sorted from them (not recorded which). The chain's CDR3 is CASSLRAYPRFEDLGANVLTF. The CDR3, as DNA: TGTGCCAGCAGCTTAAGGGCCTACCCCCGATTTGAAGATTTGGGGGCCAACGTCCTGACTTTC.